This TCR beta chain stems from a study of blood T cell repertoires in COVID-19. CDR1 is SGHNT, CDR2 YYREEE, per germline (reference sequence). CDR3 length: 13 residues. With 1 base removed from V and 4 bases from J, the gap between germline ends came to 8 bases. The table came from immunoSEQ multiplex PCR; TCRdb's copy has only in-frame clones and leaves some out. The sample yields around 100,000 clones, about 90% seen once. The chain is built from TRBV5-4 and TRBJ1-1, with D possibly matching TRBD1 (5 bases). The sample taken for sequencing was peripheral blood. The sequence derives from a man younger than 40 in a cohort sampled during active COVID-19. CDR3 in amino acids: CASSLPGGTEAFF. The CDR3 nucleotides are TGTGCCAGCAGCTTGCCGGGGGGCACTGAAGCTTTCTTT.